This TCR beta chain was found in a study of blood T cell repertoires in COVID-19 (dated by TCRdb to 2020 to 2021). Study-wide context: Collaborator samples came from the United States, Italy and Spain and covered acute and convalescent phases of COVID-19. Where HLA class I and class II types were available, the types were taken from metadata supplied by the sample provider, not from assay-based typing. The material from the prospective study consisted of cDNA or gDNA derived from T cells, B-cell-depleted T cells, or PBMCs. The samples were drawn from two sources: the first 160 participants of the ongoing ImmuneRACE study, and 1,254 subjects contributed by 6 global collaborators. Sample metadata almost always included a de-identified subject ID, COVID-19 status, age in years and sex. A freely available public database, intended as a resource for researchers studying the immune response to SARS-CoV-2, is where the repertoires were released. The dataset comprised deeply sampled blood TCRbeta repertoires from subjects exposed to, actively infected with, or recovered from COVID-19.

Results the study describes overall, beyond this receptor: Clinical and demographic metadata were provided uncurated, with the amount varying by source and participant.

V is cut by 0 bases and J by 1 base, and the space between the germline ends is 12 bases. For CDR1 and CDR2, the germline V gene (reference sequence) lists LGHDT and YNNKEL. The CDR3 runs 16 residues from the cysteine to the phenylalanine. The kept DNA is CDR3 alone, 48 bases in frame from the first base. Participants in the prospective study were aged 18 to 89 years, lived in more than 20 United States geographic areas, and enrolled through a virtual design. In the prospective study, participants were assigned to cohorts based on the clinical history participants reported in a screening survey and a study questionnaire. ImmuneRACE Cohort 3 recovered participants were defined by two consecutive negative NP/OP PCR tests, healthcare professional clearance, or symptom resolution. Each participant in the prospective study had whole blood, serum and a nasopharyngeal or oropharyngeal swab collected by mobile phlebotomists. Additional blood draws and questionnaires over an approximately two-month period could optionally be provided by prospective study participants. Before DNA extraction, blood samples from the prospective study were shipped at room temperature or frozen.

The immunoSEQ Assay, a bias-controlled multiplex PCR, was used to amplify TCRbeta CDR3 regions from genomic DNA. As for the original processing: Nucleated cell counts per sample were estimated from amplification of reference gene primers within the assay. To quantify the absolute abundance of each unique TCRbeta CDR3 rearrangement, sequence reads were collapsed and filtered. For each sample, productive Simpson clonality was calculated by taking the square root of Simpson's diversity index across productive rearrangements. This is the immuneACCESS table as TCRdb keeps it, with only in-frame sequences that have V and J called. A part of the clones is gone; compared with another copy, unresolved V genes explain less than half, and the rest is unexplained. D and trimming were read from the DNA, whereas the V and J calls and clone size are those reported in that table. The sample data list about 340,000 clones, and 80% to 95% of these were observed just once. Jointly, the top ten make up less than 20% of the sample.

Remarks on this clone: Its target antigen remains unknown. No base quality information exists; no much larger clone differs at one position.

The clonotype was recovered from a woman aged 25 to 39 who had recovered from COVID-19. Material for sequencing was PBMCs or T cells enriched from blood (not recorded which). The V and J segments used are TRBV3-1 (or the pseudogene TRBV3-2) and TRBJ1-1; TRBD1 is a weak D gene call, 5 bases matching. The CDR3 reads as follows: CASSQDGRGTNTEAFF. At the DNA level, the sequence is TGTGCCAGCAGCCAAGATGGGCGGGGGACGAACACTGAAGCTTTCTTT.